Following are 8 T cell receptor beta chains from one sample sequenced in a study of shared clonotypes between healthy human individuals. Sequencing used immunoSEQ multiplex PCR; TCRdb keeps in-frame clones, though not all of them. This table has 2 million to 2.5 million clones, 85% to 95% appearing once. The specimen sequenced was naive CD4+ T cells from PBMCs. Subset in this sample: CD45RA+ positively selected. The receptors here all came from a man aged 18 to 29 in good health. Some clones in this sample may be carry-over from other donors' samples.

The V gene is TRBV28, the J gene TRBJ1-1; D is perhaps TRBD1 (6 bases). V lost 4 bases and J 4 bases, leaving 13 bases between the germline ends. The V gene's germline CDR1 is MDHEN and CDR2 SYDVKM. The CDR3 spans 14 residues. The CDR3 is CASSSTGRITEAFF. CDR3 bases: TGTGCCAGCAGTTCCACAGGGAGGATCACTGAAGCTTTCTTT.

V usage is TRBV28 and J usage is TRBJ2-7; 9 positions agree with TRBD2. Germline trimming cut 2 bases from V and 5 bases from J; bases unmatched to any gene: 19. Germline-derived CDR1 and CDR2 are MDHEN and SYDVKM. The CDR3 is 19 amino acids. The CDR3: CASSLAPEKVPSGIDEQYF. In DNA, the CDR3 is TGTGCCAGCAGTTTAGCCCCGGAAAAGGTCCCTAGCGGGATCGACGAGCAGTACTTC. Using reference TRBV28 and TRBJ2-7 for the parts outside the CDR3, the full variable domain is DVKVTQSSRYLVKRTGEKVFLECVQDMDHENMFWYRQDPGLGLRLIYFSYDVKMKEKGDIPEGYSVSREKKERFSLILESASTNQTSMYLCASSLAPEKVPSGIDEQYFGPGTRLTVT.

In this sample, this clone turned up once. The chain links TRBV7-3 to TRBJ2-2; D unclear. Deletions cut 5 bases from V and 7 bases from J, with 17 bases between. The germline CDR1 and CDR2 sequences are SGHTA and FQGTGA. The CDR3 runs to 15 residues. DNA of the CDR3: TGTGCCAGCAGCCCCGATTACGCCACTTACGGGGAGCTGTTTTTT. Encoded protein: CASSPDYATYGELFF.

The CDR3 spells CATSGLQETQYF. Written as DNA, the CDR3 is TGCGCCACTAGCGGACTTCAAGAGACCCAGTACTTC. The chain has TRBV5-1 and TRBJ2-5, with 7 bases lining up with TRBD2. Per the germline V gene, CDR1 is SGHRS and CDR2 is YFSETQ. The V gene end was trimmed by 9 bases and the J gene end by 2 bases; junction bases not matched to a gene: 4. The CDR3 loop spans 12 amino acids.

The chain combines TRBV6-6 with TRBJ1-1; 7 nucleotides align to TRBD1. Germline assignment: CDR1 MNHNY and CDR2 SVGAGI (reference sequence). This CDR3 contains 16 residues. The V gene end was trimmed by 0 bases and the J gene end by 4 bases; junction bases not matched to a gene: 8. CDR3 sequence: CASSYSIPGTVTEAFF. The CDR3 nucleotides read TGTGCCAGCAGTTACTCGATCCCCGGGACAGTCACTGAAGCTTTCTTT.

The CDR3 DNA is TGTGCCAGCAGTCCCATATTGGGCTCTAGCGGGAGTACATCCTACGAGCAGTACTTC. Translated, it gives CASSPILGSSGSTSYEQYF. This chain connects TRBV28 to TRBJ2-7, with 10 bases that match TRBD2. Germline CDR1 reads MDHEN; CDR2 reads SYDVKM. The ends lost 5 bases at V and 1 base at J; junction bases unmatched: 17. This CDR3 spans 19 amino acids.

The CDR3 nucleotides read TGTGCCAGCAGTTGGACAGATGCTAACTATGGCTACACCTTC. It codes for CASSWTDANYGYTF. The chain carries TRBV28 and TRBJ1-2, with TRBD1 as a possible D gene (6 bases). The ends were cut back, 4 bases at V and 0 bases at J, with 9 bases in the middle. CDR3 size: 14 residues. In germline, CDR1 is MDHEN, CDR2 SYDVKM.

This chain uses TRBV28 with TRBJ2-7; 9 nucleotides match TRBD1. With 2 bases clipped from V and 4 bases from J, the junction kept 6 bases outside the gene matches. Per the germline V gene, CDR1 is MDHEN and CDR2 is SYDVKM. The CDR3 consists of 15 residues. The CDR3 coding sequence is TGTGCCAGCAGTTTACTAGGGACAGGGAGGTACGAGCAGTACTTC. This translates into CASSLLGTGRYEQYF. The whole variable domain, remainder taken from reference TRBV28 and TRBJ2-7, is DVKVTQSSRYLVKRTGEKVFLECVQDMDHENMFWYRQDPGLGLRLIYFSYDVKMKEKGDIPEGYSVSREKKERFSLILESASTNQTSMYLCASSLLGTGRYEQYFGPGTRLTVT.